Listed here are 2 T cell receptor beta chains from one sample, sequenced in a study of shared clonotypes between healthy human individuals. TCRdb's copy holds only in-frame clones and misses some; the assay was immunoSEQ multiplex PCR. The table includes about a million clones, 76% detected once. The material sequenced was memory CD4+ T cells sorted from blood. Subset indicated: CD45RA-negative fraction. These receptors originate from a young man in good health.

The chain joins TRBV7-9 to TRBJ2-7; 7 nucleotides line up with TRBD1. Germline CDR1 SEHNR, CDR2 FQNEAQ (reference sequence). CDR3 size: 14 residues. The J segment lost 2 bases and the V segment lost 5 bases, leaving 6 bases of the junction unmatched. CDR3 in amino acids: CASSPTGSAYEQYF. The CDR3 DNA is TGTGCCAGCAGCCCGACAGGGTCCGCCTACGAGCAGTACTTC.

This chain connects TRBV12-5 to TRBJ1-4; D is perhaps TRBD1 (6 bases). V gave up 1 base and J gave up 5 bases, with 14 bases separating them. The CDR3 loop spans 16 amino acids. Germline CDR1 and CDR2: LGHNT and FRNRAP. In DNA form, the CDR3 reads TGTGCTAGTGGTTTGGGACAGGTACAAGGGAATGAAAAACTGTTTTTT. It yields the protein CASGLGQVQGNEKLFF.